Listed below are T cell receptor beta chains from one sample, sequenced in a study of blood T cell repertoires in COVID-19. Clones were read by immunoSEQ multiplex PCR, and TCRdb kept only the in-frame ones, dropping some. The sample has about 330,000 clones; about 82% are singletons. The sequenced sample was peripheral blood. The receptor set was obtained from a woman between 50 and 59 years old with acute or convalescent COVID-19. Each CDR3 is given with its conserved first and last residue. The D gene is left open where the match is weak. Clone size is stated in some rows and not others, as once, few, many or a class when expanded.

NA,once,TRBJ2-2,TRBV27,TGTGCCAGCAGTTTAAGGGGCTTCACCGGGGAGCTGTTTTTT,CASSLRGFTGELFF
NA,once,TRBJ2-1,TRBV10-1,TGCGCCCGCTCTGCGGCCCCGAGGCACAATGAGCAGTTCTTC,CARSAAPRHNEQFF
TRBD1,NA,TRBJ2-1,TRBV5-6,TGTGCCAGCAGCTTGTTAAGGACAGGAGAGCAGTTCTTC,CASSLLRTGEQFF
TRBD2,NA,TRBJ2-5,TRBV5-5,TGTGCCAGCAGCTTCGGGACTAGACTACAAGAGACCCAGTACTTC,CASSFGTRLQETQYF
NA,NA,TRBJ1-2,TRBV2,TGTGCCAGCAGTGAAGAGCAGGGGATTGATGGCTACACCTTC,CASSEEQGIDGYTF
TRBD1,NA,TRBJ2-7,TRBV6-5,TGTGCCAGCAGTTACGGCGGGACAGGGGGCGAGCAGTACTTC,CASSYGGTGGEQYF
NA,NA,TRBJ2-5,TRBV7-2,TGTGCCAGCAGCTTGCAGGGGAGAGAGACCCAGTACTTC,CASSLQGRETQYF
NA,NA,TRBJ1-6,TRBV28,TGTGCCAGCAGTTTATCGAGTTCACCCCTCCACTTT,CASSLSSSPLHF
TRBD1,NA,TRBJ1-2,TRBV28,TGTGCCAGCAGTTTAACAGGGACAGGCTATGGCTACACCTTC,CASSLTGTGYGYTF
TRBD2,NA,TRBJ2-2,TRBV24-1,TGTGCCACCAGTGATTTGGGGGGGACTAGCGGGAGTTCCGGGGAGCTGTTTTTT,CATSDLGGTSGSSGELFF
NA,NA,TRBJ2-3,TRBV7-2,TGTGCCAGCAGCCTCTTAGGGACTAGCACAGATACGCAGTATTTT,CASSLLGTSTDTQYF
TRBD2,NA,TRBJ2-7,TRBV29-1,TGCAGCGTTGGTCTAGCGGACCTATACGAGCAGTACTTC,CSVGLADLYEQYF
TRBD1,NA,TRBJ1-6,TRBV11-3,TGTGCCAGCAGTACGACAGGGGATTCACCCCTCCACTTT,CASSTTGDSPLHF
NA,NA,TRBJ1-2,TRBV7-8,TGTGCCAGCAGCTTAGCGGGGGGAGTCTATGGCTACACCTTC,CASSLAGGVYGYTF
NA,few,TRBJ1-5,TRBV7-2,TGTGCCAGCAGACCAACAGGGAATCAGCCCCAGCATTTT,CASRPTGNQPQHF
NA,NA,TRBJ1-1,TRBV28,TGTGCCAGCAGCACTTATACCGGGACACCAAGGACTGAAGCTTTCTTT,CASSTYTGTPRTEAFF
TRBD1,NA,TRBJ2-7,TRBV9,TGTGCCAGCAGGGGACAGGGAGGACACGAGCAGTACTTC,CASRGQGGHEQYF
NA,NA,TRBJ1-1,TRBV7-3,TGTGCCAGCAGCTTAGGGCACTCGAGCACTGAAGCTTTCTTT,CASSLGHSSTEAFF
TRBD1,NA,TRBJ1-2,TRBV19,TGTGCCAGTAGCTCGACAGGGTCAAACTATGGCTACACCTTC,CASSSTGSNYGYTF
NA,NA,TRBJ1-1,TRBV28,TGTGCCAGCAGTTTGATGGGGCAGGTGAACACTGAAGCTTTCTTT,CASSLMGQVNTEAFF
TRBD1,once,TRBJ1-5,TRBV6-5,TGTGCCAGCAGTTGGACAGGGAGTCAGCCCCAGCATTTT,CASSWTGSQPQHF
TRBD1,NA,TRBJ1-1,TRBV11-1,TGTGCCAGCAGATCCCGACAGGGGAACACTGAAGCTTTCTTT,CASRSRQGNTEAFF
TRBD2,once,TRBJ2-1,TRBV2,TGTGCCAGCAGGATAAGCGGGACTAGCGGTTACAATGAGCAGTTCTTC,CASRISGTSGYNEQFF
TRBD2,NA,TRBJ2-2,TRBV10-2,TGCGCCAGCAGTGCATGGAGCGGGACCACCGGGGAGCTGTTTTTT,CASSAWSGTTGELFF
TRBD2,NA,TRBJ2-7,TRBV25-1,TGTGCCAGCAGTGAATTTTCCCTAGCGGGTAACGAGCAGTACTTC,CASSEFSLAGNEQYF
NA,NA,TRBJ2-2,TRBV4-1,TGCGCCAGCAGCCAGAGCCAAAACACCGGGGAGCTGTTTTTT,CASSQSQNTGELFF
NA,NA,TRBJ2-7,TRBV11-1,TGTGCCAGCAGCACCCACCCAGACGAGCAGTACTTC,CASSTHPDEQYF
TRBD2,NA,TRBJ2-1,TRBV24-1,TGTGCCACCAGTGATGCTAGCGGGAGGGCCCTCAATGAGCAGTTCTTC,CATSDASGRALNEQFF
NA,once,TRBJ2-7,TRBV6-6,TGTGCCAGCAGTTACCGCGGGACGGATACCTACGAGCAGTACTTC,CASSYRGTDTYEQYF
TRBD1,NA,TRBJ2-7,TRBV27,TGTGCCAGCGCGACAGGGGGCTATGAGCAGTACTTC,CASATGGYEQYF
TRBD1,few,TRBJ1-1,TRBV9,TGTGCCAGCAGCATGGGACAGATCACTGAAGCTTTCTTT,CASSMGQITEAFF
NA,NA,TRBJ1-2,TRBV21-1,TGTGCCAGCAGCAAAGCTGCAGGAGGTGGTGGCTACACCTTC,CASSKAAGGGGYTF
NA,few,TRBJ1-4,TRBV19,TGTGCCAGTAGTATCCGTCTGGCGCGGGAAAAACTGTTTTTT,CASSIRLAREKLFF
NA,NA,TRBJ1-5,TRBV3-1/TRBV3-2,TGTGCCAGCAGCCCGACCCGACAGCCGTATAGCAATCAGCCCCAGCATTTT,CASSPTRQPYSNQPQHF
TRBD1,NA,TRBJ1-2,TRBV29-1,TGCAGCGTTGAAAGACTGGGACAGGCCTTCTATGGCTACACCTTC,CSVERLGQAFYGYTF
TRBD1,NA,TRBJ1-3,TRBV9,TGTGCCAGCAGCGTGGGGACAGGTCAGGCAGTCTCTGGAAACACCATATATTTT,CASSVGTGQAVSGNTIYF
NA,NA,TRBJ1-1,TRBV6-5,TGTGCCAGCCGCTACAGCCTAATGAACACTGAAGCTTTCTTT,CASRYSLMNTEAFF
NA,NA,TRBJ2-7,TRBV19,TGTGCCAGTAGTTATCGGGGGAGTACAACCTACGAGCAGTACTTC,CASSYRGSTTYEQYF
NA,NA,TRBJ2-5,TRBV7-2,TGTGCCAGCAGCTTATCGGGGAGAGAGACCCAGTACTTC,CASSLSGRETQYF
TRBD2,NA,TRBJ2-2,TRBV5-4,TGTGCCAGCAGCTTGGGAGGGACTAGCCATAACACCGGGGAGCTGTTTTTT,CASSLGGTSHNTGELFF
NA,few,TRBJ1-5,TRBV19,TGTGCCAGTAGCAAAGGGGCGGACCAGCCCCAGCATTTT,CASSKGADQPQHF
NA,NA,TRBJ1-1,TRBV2,TGTGCCAGCAGGGAGGCATGGGGCACTGAAGCTTTCTTT,CASREAWGTEAFF
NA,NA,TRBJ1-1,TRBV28,TGTGCCAGCAGAAATGATCGAACTGTCACTGAAGCTTTCTTT,CASRNDRTVTEAFF
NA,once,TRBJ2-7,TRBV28,TGTGCCAGCAGTTCCACCGCGGGACAGACCCTTTACGAGCAGTACTTC,CASSSTAGQTLYEQYF
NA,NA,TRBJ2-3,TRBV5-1,TGCGCCAGCAGCATAATTAGCGGAGGTAGGGCAGATACGCAGTATTTT,CASSIISGGRADTQYF